The T cell receptor (beta chain) under discussion was sequenced for a study of neoadjuvant nivolumab and ipilimumab in lung cancer. Concerning this clone: Antigen specificity is unknown.

Study outcomes and limitations: Resected-tumor TCR richness correlated positively with pretherapy blood richness. Only two of four nivolumab-treated tumors gained richness and clonality by surgery. TCR richness and clonality were higher in tumors than adjacent uninvolved lung. Only a small number of samples underwent TCR sequencing.

V was pared by 1 base and J by 4 bases, with 2 bases of the junction left unmatched. This CDR3 has 15 amino acids. The germline gives CDR1 SGHTA, CDR2 FQGNSA. Generated by immunoSEQ multiplex PCR, the TCRdb table keeps only in-frame clones and is missing some. The sample records roughly 6,900 clones, roughly nine tenths being singletons. This chain uses TRBV7-2 with TRBJ2-1, with TRBD2 identical over 9 bases. The source was tumor tissue, collected after neoadjuvant nivolumab, alone or with ipilimumab, at or shortly before surgery. The origin of this receptor is an adult with non-small cell lung cancer. Some clones in this sample may be carry-over from other donors' samples. The CDR3 DNA is TGTGCCAGCAGCTTAGAGGCGGGAGGGTACAATGAGCAGTTCTTC. This encodes CASSLEAGGYNEQFF.